The sequence of this T cell receptor (beta chain) was determined in a study of CD8 T cells in ankylosing spondylitis. Study-level results: Previous work reported some of these motif variants in the synovial fluid and blood of reactive arthritis. CD8+ by phenotype, disease-linked clones were relatively rare in peripheral blood. It appeared that ankylosing spondylitis blood was characterized by a TCR beta motif of roughly 8 highly homologous variants. Significant enrichment of disease-linked clones was reported in matched ankylosing spondylitis synovial fluid.

This CDR3 has 18 amino acids. From germline, CDR1 is MGHRA and CDR2 YSYEKL. V trimming: 0 bases; J trimming: 4 bases; junction bases outside the gene matches: 11. TCRdb reanalysed the 5' RACE reads using MiXCR and keeps one entry per CDR3 protein. The sample lists some 240,000 distinct CDR3 sequences; 18% were seen once. This clonotype was seen many times. Its antigen remains unidentified. Sequencing was performed on blood, either unsorted or a sorted T cell fraction (not recorded which). The chain is built from TRBV4-1 and TRBJ2-1, with 8 bases fitting TRBD2. This clonotype was obtained from a male donor with ankylosing spondylitis or in good health (not recorded which). The CDR3 sequence is CASSQERFGRAEYNEQFF. DNA for the CDR3: TGCGCCAGCAGCCAAGAAAGATTCGGGAGGGCCGAATACAATGAGCAGTTCTTC.